This entry is about one T cell receptor (beta chain). What it recognizes is unknown. Unique molecular identifiers were used to barcode this TCRbeta library. MiXCR, applied by TCRdb to the PCR reads, yields one record per CDR3 protein. Of 100,000 to 150,000 distinct CDR3 sequences listed, under 25% are singletons. CDR3 size: 14 residues. V lost 7 bases to trimming and J lost 10 bases; unmatched junction nucleotides: 10. Germline CDR1 and CDR2: LNHNV and YYDKDF (reference sequence). The sample comes from a study of T-cell reconstitution after alpha-beta-depleted transplantation in children. Overall study results and limits: Newly generated T cells supplied most T-cell counts and diversity one year post-transplant. As was reported, about two months after transplant, alpha-beta T cells came from several hundred expanded graft clones.

This clonotype was sampled from a male patient between 2 and 10 years old who had a stem cell transplant for chronic granulomatous disease, so the T cells may come from the graft donor. This chain connects TRBV15 to TRBJ1-6, with 7 bases lining up with TRBD1. Sequenced here: PBMCs, mostly from graft donor cells, sampled 180 days after TCRalphabeta/CD19-depleted stem cell transplant. CDR3: CATTENRGGSPLHF. The DNA of the CDR3 is TGTGCCACCACGGAAAACAGGGGTGGGTCACCCCTCCACTTT.